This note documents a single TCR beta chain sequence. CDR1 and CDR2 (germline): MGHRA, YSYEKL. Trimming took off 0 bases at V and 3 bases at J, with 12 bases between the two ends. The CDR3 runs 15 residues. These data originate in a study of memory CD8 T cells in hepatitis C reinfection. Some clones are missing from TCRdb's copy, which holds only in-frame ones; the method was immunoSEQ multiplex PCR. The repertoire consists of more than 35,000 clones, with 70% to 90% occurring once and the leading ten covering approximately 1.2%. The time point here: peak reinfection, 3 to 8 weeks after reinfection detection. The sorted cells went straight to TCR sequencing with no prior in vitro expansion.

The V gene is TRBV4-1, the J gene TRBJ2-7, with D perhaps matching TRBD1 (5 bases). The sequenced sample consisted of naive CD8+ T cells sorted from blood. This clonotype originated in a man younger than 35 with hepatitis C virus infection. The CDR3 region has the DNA TGCGCCAGCAGCCAAGATCGAGGCAGGGTCTACGAGCAGTACTTC. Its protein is CASSQDRGRVYEQYF.